The source of this TCR beta chain is a study of sequential checkpoint blockade in melanoma. Here immunoSEQ multiplex PCR was the method, and the copy in TCRdb shows in-frame clones only, minus some. The table has some 9,300 clones, 75% seen once. Germline-derived CDR1 and CDR2 are SGHTA and FQGNSA. The CDR3 extends over 15 amino acids. The junction had 7 bases not matched to a gene; V was cut back by 2 bases and J by 5 bases. Treatment here: randomized to nivolumab then ipilimumab (arm A) or the reverse (arm B). The receptor was isolated from a human donor with melanoma. Here the sequenced sample was CD8+ T cells sorted from blood (inferred from file names), taken from a patient given nivolumab and ipilimumab in sequence. The chain links TRBV7-2 to TRBJ2-5, with TRBD2 identical over 8 bases. CDR3 in amino acids: CASSLSGGQGETQYF. DNA of the CDR3: TGTGCCAGCAGCTTATCGGGGGGGCAGGGGGAGACCCAGTACTTC.